Below are 26 T cell receptor beta chains sequenced from a single sample in a study of cytomegalovirus exposure and HLA in healthy donors. PCR primers comprised 60 Vbeta and 13 Jbeta primers. The data were produced by immunoSEQ multiplex PCR, yet TCRdb's version contains in-frame clones alone and is incomplete. The table has 45,000 to 70,000 clones, about 82% seen once. Sequencing was carried out using PBMCs. Receptors were obtained from a man aged 25-45 years in good health and CMV-seronegative.

The chain recombines TRBV28 with TRBJ1-5; 8 nucleotides line up with TRBD1. Germline CDR1 MDHEN, CDR2 SYDVKM. The CDR3 runs to 17 residues. After removal of 5 bases from V and 2 bases from J, the junction contained 11 bases not matched to a gene. The CDR3 DNA reads as TGTGCCAGCAGTCGAGAACCCAGGGGGCTGGGCAATCAGCCCCAGCATTTT. It specifies CASSREPRGLGNQPQHF.

This chain uses TRBV19 with TRBJ1-1; TRBD1 matches 7 bases. With V trimmed by 6 bases and J by 1 base, 17 bases remained unmatched. The V gene's germline CDR1 is LNHDA and CDR2 SQIVND (reference sequence). The CDR3 has 18 amino acids. The DNA of the CDR3 is TGTGCCAGTAGCCCTATCCGGGACAGTCAACTGTGGAACACTGAAGCTTTCTTT. Protein: CASSPIRDSQLWNTEAFF.

This rearrangement joins TRBV7-9 to TRBJ2-3; D is perhaps TRBD2 (5 bases). This CDR3 has 14 residues. Trimming cost V 9 bases and J 0 bases, with 13 bases left between them. The germline gives CDR1 SEHNR, CDR2 FQNEAQ (reference sequence). Here the CDR3 DNA reads TGTGCCAGTAACTGGCGGGCTAGCACAGATACGCAGTATTTT. Protein sequence: CASNWRASTDTQYF.

The V and J genes are TRBV4-1 and TRBJ1-5; D is perhaps TRBD1 (5 bases). V shed 0 bases and J shed 11 bases, with 11 bases lying between them. CDR1 is MGHRA, CDR2 YSYEKL, per germline. CDR3 size: 13 residues. The CDR3 DNA reads TGCGCCAGCAGCCAAGAGCAGGGCTCGGCCCAGCATTTT. Amino acid sequence: CASSQEQGSAQHF.

The chain combines TRBV11-3 with TRBJ2-7; 7 nucleotides agree with TRBD2. The junction had 10 bases not matched to a gene; V was cut back by 5 bases and J by 3 bases. This CDR3 contains 15 residues. Germline CDR1 reads SGHNT; CDR2 reads YENEEA. The CDR3 is CASSPGLGWNYEQYF. CDR3 sequence (DNA): TGTGCCAGCAGCCCCGGACTAGGTTGGAACTACGAGCAGTACTTC.

The chain has TRBV7-2 and TRBJ1-5; D possibly corresponds to TRBD1 (6 bases). Trimming left V 5 bases short and J 3 bases short, with 14 bases between. Germline loops: CDR1 SGHTA, CDR2 FQGNSA. The CDR3 extends over 15 amino acids. The CDR3 DNA reads TGTGCCAGCAGCACCTGGACAGATCTCAATCAGCCCCAGCATTTT. As protein: CASSTWTDLNQPQHF.

The chain is built from TRBV7-8 and TRBJ2-4; 8 bases map to TRBD2. This CDR3 contains 18 residues. V shed 2 bases, J shed 0 bases, and the junction held 9 bases outside the gene matches. Germline values: CDR1 SGHVS, CDR2 FQNEAQ. The CDR3 sequence: CASSLRGGNLLAKNIQYF. The CDR3 DNA reads TGTGCCAGCAGCTTACGGGGGGGAAATCTATTAGCCAAAAACATTCAGTACTTC. Full variable domain (missing parts from reference TRBV7-8 and TRBJ2-4): GAGVSQSPRYKVAKRGQDVALRCDPISGHVSLFWYQQALGQGPEFLTYFQNEAQLDKSGLPSDRFFAERPEGSVSTLKIQRTQQEDSAVYLCASSLRGGNLLAKNIQYFGAGTRLSVL.

The J gene is TRBJ1-5, the V gene TRBV19; the match to TRBD1 covers 7 bases. Germline CDR1 is LNHDA and CDR2 is SQIVND (reference sequence). The V and J ends lost 6 bases and 2 bases, in that order; junction bases with no gene match: 7. The CDR3 length is 15 residues. CDR3 nucleotides: TGTGCCAGTAGCTCTACAACAGGGGGCAATCAGCCCCAGCATTTT. This gives the protein CASSSTTGGNQPQHF. The full variable domain, completed using reference TRBV19 and TRBJ1-5, is DGGITQSPKYLFRKEGQNVTLSCEQNLNHDAMYWYRQDPGQGLRLIYYSQIVNDFQKGDIAEGYSVSREKKESFPLTVTSAQKNPTAFYLCASSSTTGGNQPQHFGDGTRLSIL.

The genes are TRBV19 and TRBJ2-7; D is possibly TRBD1 (6 bases). V gave up 3 bases and J gave up 0 bases, with 12 bases separating them. CDR3 length: 15 amino acids. Germline V gene sequence: CDR1 LNHDA, CDR2 SQIVND (reference sequence). The CDR3 region has the DNA TGTGCCAGTAGTATGGACAGCGATCCCTCCTACGAGCAGTACTTC. Encoded protein: CASSMDSDPSYEQYF.

The table lists this clone with a few counts. The V gene is TRBV5-4, the J gene TRBJ1-2, with 7 bases aligning to TRBD1. The J segment lost 4 bases and the V segment lost 2 bases, leaving 8 bases of the junction unmatched. The CDR3 is made up of 15 amino acids. The germline gives CDR1 SGHNT, CDR2 YYREEE (reference sequence). The CDR3 protein is CASSLPRRQGYGYTF. The CDR3 nucleotides read TGTGCCAGCAGCTTACCCCGCCGACAGGGCTATGGCTACACCTTC.

The chain combines TRBV28 with TRBJ2-7, with D possibly being TRBD2 (5 bases). Trimming cost V 3 bases and J 6 bases, with 21 bases left between them. Per the germline V gene, CDR1 is MDHEN and CDR2 is SYDVKM. The length of the CDR3 is 16 residues. The CDR3 sequence is CASSLMDSLNLREQYF. CDR3 bases: TGTGCCAGCAGTTTGATGGACTCCCTTAACCTACGCGAGCAGTACTTC.

This chain uses TRBV4-1 with TRBJ2-2, with D hard to call. Trimming left V 2 bases short and J 3 bases short, with 16 bases between. The CDR3 contains 17 residues. Germline values: CDR1 MGHRA, CDR2 YSYEKL. In DNA, the CDR3 is TGCGCCAGCAGCCAATTCGAAGGTGGTGCGGACACCGGGGAGCTGTTTTTT. This codes for CASSQFEGGADTGELFF.

The chain carries TRBV11-3 and TRBJ2-7; the match to TRBD2 covers 9 bases. This CDR3 is 20 amino acids long. Germline loops: CDR1 SGHNT, CDR2 YENEEA. Trimming removed 2 bases from V and 0 bases from J; junction bases left unmatched: 17. The CDR3 DNA is TGTGCCAGCAGCTTAACACCGGGACTAGCATTTTCCTTGCTCTCCTACGAGCAGTACTTC. This translates into CASSLTPGLAFSLLSYEQYF.

The CDR3 loop reads CASSQSGMNTEAFF. The CDR3, as DNA: TGTGCCAGCAGCCAAAGCGGGATGAACACTGAAGCTTTCTTT. V and J are TRBV7-9 and TRBJ1-1; D call uncertain. V shed 5 bases and J shed 0 bases, with 10 bases lying between them. The CDR3 is made up of 14 amino acids. Looked up from germline, CDR1 is SEHNR and CDR2 is FQNEAQ (reference sequence).

J is TRBJ2-1 and V is TRBV14, with TRBD2 identical over 7 bases. This CDR3 spans 16 amino acids. V dropped 0 bases and J dropped 5; count of bases not matched to a gene: 7. The germline V gene encodes CDR1 SGHDN and CDR2 FVKESK. CDR3 sequence: CASSQDKLTSDNEQFF. CDR3 coding DNA: TGTGCCAGCAGCCAAGATAAACTCACTAGCGACAATGAGCAGTTCTTC. The full variable domain, with the rest looked up from reference TRBV14 and TRBJ2-1, is EAGVTQFPSHSVIEKGQTVTLRCDPISGHDNLYWYRRVMGKEIKFLLHFVKESKQDESGMPNNRFLAERTGGTYSTLKVQPAELEDSGVYFCASSQDKLTSDNEQFFGPGTRLTVL.

V gene TRBV7-9 combines with J gene TRBJ2-7; the D gene is possibly TRBD2 (6 bases). V lost 9 bases and J lost 7, with 19 bases in between. Per the germline V gene, CDR1 is SEHNR and CDR2 is FQNEAQ (reference sequence). This CDR3 spans 13 amino acids. The CDR3 bases are TGTGCCAGTTCTAGCGCCACTGCGGGGGAGCAGTACTTC. Translation gives CASSSATAGEQYF.

V and J are TRBV5-1 and TRBJ2-1, with D possibly being TRBD2 (5 bases). The ends were cut back, 6 bases at V and 5 bases at J, with 6 bases in the middle. Germline V gene sequence: CDR1 SGHRS, CDR2 YFSETQ. This CDR3 is built from 11 residues. In DNA form, the CDR3 reads TGCGCCAGCACGGGAAACAATGAGCAGTTCTTC. Translated: CASTGNNEQFF.

The V gene is TRBV2, the J gene TRBJ1-5; 8 nucleotides match TRBD1. V lost 6 bases to trimming and J lost 2 bases; unmatched junction nucleotides: 6. The CDR3 covers 15 residues. Germline values: CDR1 SNHLY, CDR2 FYNNEI. CDR3 DNA: TGTGCCAGCAGGGACAGGGTCGGTGGCAATCAGCCCCAGCATTTT. Translating gives CASRDRVGGNQPQHF.

As DNA, the CDR3 is TGTGCCACCTCAGCGCGGGGTCGGAACACTGAAGCTTTCTTT. This codes for CATSARGRNTEAFF. The rearrangement joins TRBV4-2 to TRBJ1-1; no firm D call. The CDR3 sequence is 14 residues long. Germline V gene lookup returns CDR1 LGHNA and CDR2 YNFKEQ. V gave up 10 bases and J gave up 1 base, with 16 bases separating them.

The V and J genes are TRBV19 and TRBJ1-3; 7 nucleotides line up with TRBD1. The V gene end was trimmed by 5 bases and the J gene end by 0 bases; junction bases not matched to a gene: 7. CDR3 length equals 16 residues. Germline loops: CDR1 LNHDA, CDR2 SQIVND (reference sequence). The CDR3 loop reads CASSPPGQFSGNTIYF. The CDR3, as DNA: TGTGCCAGTAGTCCTCCGGGACAGTTCTCTGGAAACACCATATATTTT.

The genes are TRBV7-2 and TRBJ1-5; TRBD1 is a possible D gene (5 bases). Germline assignment: CDR1 SGHTA and CDR2 FQGNSA. Trimming stripped 1 base from V and 1 base from J, with 11 bases between. The CDR3 is made up of 16 amino acids. This chain's CDR3 is CASSLGVRESNQPQHF. In DNA form, the CDR3 reads TGTGCCAGCAGCTTAGGGGTCAGGGAAAGCAATCAGCCCCAGCATTTT.

The chain carries TRBV5-1 and TRBJ2-2; the D gene is possibly TRBD1 (6 bases). Trimming took 2 bases from V and 3 from J, leaving 14 bases between them. Germline values: CDR1 SGHRS, CDR2 YFSETQ. This CDR3 comprises 16 residues. CDR3 DNA sequence: TGCGCCAGCAGCTTAACAGGGAGTCGGTACACCGGGGAGCTGTTTTTT. Its protein product is CASSLTGSRYTGELFF.

The genes are TRBV7-9 and TRBJ2-2; perhaps TRBD2 as D (5 bases). Germline values: CDR1 SEHNR, CDR2 FQNEAQ (reference sequence). CDR3 length: 15 amino acids. V dropped 5 bases and J dropped 5 bases, with 15 bases sitting between them. CDR3 loop: CASSLLGGQTGELFF. The CDR3 DNA reads TGTGCCAGCAGCCTTCTCGGAGGCCAGACCGGGGAGCTGTTTTTT.

V gene TRBV14 combines with J gene TRBJ2-3; no clear D. Germline CDR1 is SGHDN and CDR2 is FVKESK. The CDR3 runs to 14 residues. The V gene lost 3 bases and the J gene lost 6 bases, with 13 bases spanning the gap. CDR3 nucleotide sequence: TGTGCCAGCAGCCATCGTCCGATTGGCGATACGCAGTATTTT. As protein: CASSHRPIGDTQYF.

The rearrangement links TRBV7-9 to TRBJ1-3, with TRBD1 identical over 11 bases. This CDR3 spans 16 amino acids. The junction had 7 bases not matched to a gene; V was cut back by 5 bases and J by 4 bases. Looked up from germline, CDR1 is SEHNR and CDR2 is FQNEAQ (reference sequence). CDR3 residues: CASSPWTGGAGNTIYF. CDR3 DNA sequence: TGTGCCAGCAGCCCCTGGACAGGGGGCGCGGGAAACACCATATATTTT.

The chain couples TRBV19 to TRBJ1-5; D gene ambiguous. V lost 4 bases and J 7 bases, leaving 11 bases between the germline ends. This CDR3 contains 13 residues. Per germline, CDR1 LNHDA and CDR2 SQIVND (reference sequence). CDR3 residues: CASSTRVRQPQHF. The CDR3 DNA is TGTGCCAGTAGTACGAGGGTGAGACAGCCCCAGCATTTT.